This T cell receptor beta chain was documented in a study of T-cell memory formation after mild COVID-19. Trimming removed 3 bases from V and 4 bases from J, with 13 bases in between. The CDR3 contains 14 residues. TCRdb recomputed calls from the 5' RACE reads with MiXCR, one row per CDR3 protein. The sample contains under 250,000 distinct CDR3 sequences, over 9.5% of which appear only once. The J gene is TRBJ2-7, the V gene TRBV12-3 or TRBV12-4, with D possibly being TRBD1 or TRBD2 (5 bases each). Sequenced input: PBMCs or a T cell subset sorted from them (not recorded which). This clonotype originated in a man aged 18 to 30 who had mild COVID-19 (a few samples of this study predate the infection). Cell type and time point are not known. The CDR3 loop reads CASSLRGRVYEQYF. The CDR3 coding sequence is TGTGCCAGCAGTTTGAGGGGACGGGTTTACGAGCAGTACTTC.